This T cell receptor beta chain came from a study of T cells after yellow fever vaccination. Looking at the study overall: For low cell numbers, libraries were made with SMART-Seq v4 Ultra Low Input. Overall study findings and caveats: After the booster, 96% of CD4 and roughly nine tenths of CD8 primary-response clones were re-detected. A minor fraction of clonotypes spanned both CD4 and CD8 compartments.

This clonotype was detected many times. The antigen remains unidentified. The V gene's germline CDR1 is SGHRS and CDR2 YFSETQ. The J segment lost 1 base and the V segment lost 1 base, leaving 7 bases of the junction unmatched. The CDR3 totals 16 residues. TCRdb processed the 5' RACE reads anew with MiXCR; each CDR3 protein has one entry. The sample lists about 630,000 distinct CDR3 sequences, roughly 12% occurring once. Sequences were derived from PBMCs, sampled on the day of the yellow fever booster vaccination. This TCR came from a young man who received the YFV17D yellow fever vaccine. This rearrangement joins TRBV5-1 to TRBJ2-5, with 7 bases lining up with TRBD1. CDR3 DNA: TGCGCCAGCAGCTTGACGGCCAGGGGGTCCCAAGAGACCCAGTACTTC. Protein product: CASSLTARGSQETQYF.